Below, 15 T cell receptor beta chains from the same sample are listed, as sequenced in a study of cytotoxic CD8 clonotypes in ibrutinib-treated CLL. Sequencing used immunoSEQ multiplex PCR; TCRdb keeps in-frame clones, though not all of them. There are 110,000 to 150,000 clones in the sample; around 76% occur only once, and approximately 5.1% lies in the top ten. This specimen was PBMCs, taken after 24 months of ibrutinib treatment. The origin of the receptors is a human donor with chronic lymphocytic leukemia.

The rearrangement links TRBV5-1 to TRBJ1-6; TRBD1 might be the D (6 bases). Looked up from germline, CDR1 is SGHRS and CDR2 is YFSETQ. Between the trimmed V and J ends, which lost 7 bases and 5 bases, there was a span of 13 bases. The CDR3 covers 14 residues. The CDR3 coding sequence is TGCGCCAGCCACTGGGGGCGGGATAATTCACCCCTCCACTTT. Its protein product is CASHWGRDNSPLHF.

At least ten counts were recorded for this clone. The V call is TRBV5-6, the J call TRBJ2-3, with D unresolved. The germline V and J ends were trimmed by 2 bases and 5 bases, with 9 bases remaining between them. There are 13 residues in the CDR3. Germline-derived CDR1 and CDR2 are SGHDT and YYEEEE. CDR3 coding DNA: TGTGCCAGCAGCTTCGCACCAGGAGATACGCAGTATTTT. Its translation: CASSFAPGDTQYF.

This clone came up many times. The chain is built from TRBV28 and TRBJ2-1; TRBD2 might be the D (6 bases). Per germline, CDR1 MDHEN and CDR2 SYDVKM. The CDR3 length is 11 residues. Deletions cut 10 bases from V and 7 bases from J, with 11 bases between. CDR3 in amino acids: CAIGGLNEQFF. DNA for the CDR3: TGTGCCATTGGAGGGCTAAATGAGCAGTTCTTC. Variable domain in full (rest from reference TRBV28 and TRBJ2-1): DVKVTQSSRYLVKRTGEKVFLECVQDMDHENMFWYRQDPGLGLRLIYFSYDVKMKEKGDIPEGYSVSREKKERFSLILESASTNQTSMYLCAIGGLNEQFFGPGTRLTVL.

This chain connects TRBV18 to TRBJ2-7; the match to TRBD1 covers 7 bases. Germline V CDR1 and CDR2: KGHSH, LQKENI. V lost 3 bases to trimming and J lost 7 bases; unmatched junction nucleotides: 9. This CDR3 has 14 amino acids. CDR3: CASSPQDRTGEQYF. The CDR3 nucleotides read TGTGCCAGCTCACCCCAGGACAGGACGGGAGAGCAGTACTTC.

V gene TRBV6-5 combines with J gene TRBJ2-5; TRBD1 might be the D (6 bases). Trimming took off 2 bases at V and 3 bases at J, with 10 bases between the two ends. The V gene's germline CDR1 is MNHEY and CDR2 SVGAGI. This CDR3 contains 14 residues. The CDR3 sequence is CASSYGSGEETQYF. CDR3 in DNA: TGTGCCAGCAGTTACGGCTCAGGGGAAGAGACCCAGTACTTC.

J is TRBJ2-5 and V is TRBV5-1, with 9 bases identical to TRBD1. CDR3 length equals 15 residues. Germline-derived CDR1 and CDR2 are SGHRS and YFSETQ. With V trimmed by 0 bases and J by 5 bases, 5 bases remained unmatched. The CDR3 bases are TGCGCCAGCAGCTTGGGGGGACAGGGTTGGGAGACCCAGTACTTC. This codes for CASSLGGQGWETQYF.

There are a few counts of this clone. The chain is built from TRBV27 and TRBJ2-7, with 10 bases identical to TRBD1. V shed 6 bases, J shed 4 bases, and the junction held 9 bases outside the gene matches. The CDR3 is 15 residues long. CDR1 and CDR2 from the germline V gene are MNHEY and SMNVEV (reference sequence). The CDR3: CASRGAGTGDYEQYF. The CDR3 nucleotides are TGTGCCAGCAGAGGGGCCGGGACAGGGGATTACGAGCAGTACTTC.

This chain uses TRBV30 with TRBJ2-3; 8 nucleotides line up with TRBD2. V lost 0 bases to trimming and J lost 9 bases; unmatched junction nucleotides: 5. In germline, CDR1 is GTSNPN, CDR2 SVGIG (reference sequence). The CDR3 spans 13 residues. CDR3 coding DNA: TGTGCCTGGAGTGTAGGGGGGACTAGGACGCAGTATTTT. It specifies CAWSVGGTRTQYF.

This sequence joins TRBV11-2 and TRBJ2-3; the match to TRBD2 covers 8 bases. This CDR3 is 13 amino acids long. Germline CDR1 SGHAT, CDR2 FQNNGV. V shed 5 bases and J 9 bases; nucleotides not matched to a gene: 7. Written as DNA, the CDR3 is TGTGCCAGCAGCACCGCGGGGGGCCTAACGCAGTATTTT. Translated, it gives CASSTAGGLTQYF.

CDR3 sequence reads: CASSPRPYEQYF. CDR3 coding DNA: TGTGCCAGCAGCCCCAGGCCCTACGAGCAGTACTTC. J is TRBJ2-7 and V is TRBV28; D not resolved. Trimming stripped 6 bases from V and 2 bases from J, with 8 bases between. CDR3 length: 12 amino acids. The germline CDR1 and CDR2 sequences are MDHEN and SYDVKM. Based on the CDR3 plus reference TRBV28 and TRBJ2-7, the full variable domain is DVKVTQSSRYLVKRTGEKVFLECVQDMDHENMFWYRQDPGLGLRLIYFSYDVKMKEKGDIPEGYSVSREKKERFSLILESASTNQTSMYLCASSPRPYEQYFGPGTRLTVT.

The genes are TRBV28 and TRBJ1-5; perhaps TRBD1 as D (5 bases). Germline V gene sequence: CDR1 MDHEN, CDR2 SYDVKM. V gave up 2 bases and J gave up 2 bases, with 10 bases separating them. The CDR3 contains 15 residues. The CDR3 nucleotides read TGTGCCAGCAGTTTACGGGGGATGGGCAATCAGCCCCAGCATTTT. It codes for CASSLRGMGNQPQHF.

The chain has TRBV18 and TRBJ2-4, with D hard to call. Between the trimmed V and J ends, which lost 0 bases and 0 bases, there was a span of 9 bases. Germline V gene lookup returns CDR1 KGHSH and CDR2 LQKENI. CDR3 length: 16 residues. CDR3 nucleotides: TGTGCCAGCTCACCACCGATCGTACTAGCCAAAAACATTCAGTACTTC. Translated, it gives CASSPPIVLAKNIQYF.

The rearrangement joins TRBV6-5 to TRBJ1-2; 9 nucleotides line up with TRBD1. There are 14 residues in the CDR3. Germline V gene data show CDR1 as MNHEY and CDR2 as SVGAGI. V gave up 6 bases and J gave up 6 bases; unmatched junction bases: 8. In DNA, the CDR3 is TGTGCCAGCAGAGCGACAGGGGGTAGGGATGGCTACACCTTC. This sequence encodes CASRATGGRDGYTF.

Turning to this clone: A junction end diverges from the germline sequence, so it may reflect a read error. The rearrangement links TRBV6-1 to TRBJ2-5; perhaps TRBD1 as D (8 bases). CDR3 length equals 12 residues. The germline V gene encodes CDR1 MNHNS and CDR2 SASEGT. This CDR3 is CASRHRQGAGDF. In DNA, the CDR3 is TGTGCCAGCAGACACCGCCAGGGGGCGGGGGACTTC.

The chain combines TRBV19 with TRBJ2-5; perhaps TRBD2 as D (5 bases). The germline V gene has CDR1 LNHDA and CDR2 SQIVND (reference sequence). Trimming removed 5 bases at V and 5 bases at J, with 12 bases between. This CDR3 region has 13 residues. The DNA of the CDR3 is TGTGCCAGTAGTCCAACGCCGGGGGAGACCCAGTACTTC. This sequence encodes CASSPTPGETQYF. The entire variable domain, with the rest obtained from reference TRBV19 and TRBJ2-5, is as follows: DGGITQSPKYLFRKEGQNVTLSCEQNLNHDAMYWYRQDPGQGLRLIYYSQIVNDFQKGDIAEGYSVSREKKESFPLTVTSAQKNPTAFYLCASSPTPGETQYFGPGTRLLVL.